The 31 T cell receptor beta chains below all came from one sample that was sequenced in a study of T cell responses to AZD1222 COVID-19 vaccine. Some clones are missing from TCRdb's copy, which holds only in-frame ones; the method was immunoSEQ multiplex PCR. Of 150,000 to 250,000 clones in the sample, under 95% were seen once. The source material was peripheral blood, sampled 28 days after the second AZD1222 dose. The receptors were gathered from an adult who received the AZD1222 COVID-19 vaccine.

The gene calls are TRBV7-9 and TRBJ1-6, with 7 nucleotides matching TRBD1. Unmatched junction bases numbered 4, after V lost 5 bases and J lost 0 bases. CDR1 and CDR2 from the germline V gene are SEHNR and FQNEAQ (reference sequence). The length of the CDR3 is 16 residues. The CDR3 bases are TGTGCCAGCAGCAGCCGGGACAGCTCCTATAATTCACCCCTCCACTTT. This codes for CASSSRDSSYNSPLHF.

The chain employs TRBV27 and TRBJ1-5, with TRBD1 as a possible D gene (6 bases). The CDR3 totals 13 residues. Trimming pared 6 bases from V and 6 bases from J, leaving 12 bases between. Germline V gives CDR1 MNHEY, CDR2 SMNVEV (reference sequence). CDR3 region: CASRDSWGQPQHF. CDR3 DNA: TGTGCCAGCAGGGACAGTTGGGGTCAGCCCCAGCATTTT.

This CDR3 reads CAWSVRRAYNSPLHF. The DNA for the CDR3 is TGTGCCTGGAGTGTACGCAGGGCCTATAATTCACCCCTCCACTTT. The rearrangement links TRBV30 to TRBJ1-6, with D perhaps TRBD1 (5 bases). V was cut by 0 bases and J by 2 bases, with 8 bases left in between. CDR1 is GTSNPN and CDR2 is SVGIG in the germline V gene (reference sequence). This CDR3 region has 15 residues.

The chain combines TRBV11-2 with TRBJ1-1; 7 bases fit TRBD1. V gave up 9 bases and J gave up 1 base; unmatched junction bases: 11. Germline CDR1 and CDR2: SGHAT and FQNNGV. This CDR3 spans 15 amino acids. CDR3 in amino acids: CASSTGAGPNTEAFF. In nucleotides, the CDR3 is TGTGCCAGTAGTACAGGGGCAGGTCCGAACACTGAAGCTTTCTTT.

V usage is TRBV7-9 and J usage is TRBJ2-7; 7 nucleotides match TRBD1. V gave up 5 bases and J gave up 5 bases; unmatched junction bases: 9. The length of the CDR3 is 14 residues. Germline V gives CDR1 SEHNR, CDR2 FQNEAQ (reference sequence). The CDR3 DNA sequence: TGTGCCAGCAGCCAAAGACAGGGAAAGCACGAGCAGTACTTC. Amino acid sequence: CASSQRQGKHEQYF.

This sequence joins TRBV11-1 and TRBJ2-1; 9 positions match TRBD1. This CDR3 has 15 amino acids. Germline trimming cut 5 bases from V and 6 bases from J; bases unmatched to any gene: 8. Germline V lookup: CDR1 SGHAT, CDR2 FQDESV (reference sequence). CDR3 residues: CASSPRTGDGNEQFF. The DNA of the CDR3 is TGTGCCAGCAGCCCCCGGACAGGGGACGGCAATGAGCAGTTCTTC. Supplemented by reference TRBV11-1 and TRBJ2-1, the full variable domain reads EAEVAQSPRYKITEKSQAVAFWCDPISGHATLYWYRQILGQGPELLVQFQDESVVDDSQLPKDRFSAERLKGVDSTLKIQPAELGDSAMYLCASSPRTGDGNEQFFGPGTRLTVL.

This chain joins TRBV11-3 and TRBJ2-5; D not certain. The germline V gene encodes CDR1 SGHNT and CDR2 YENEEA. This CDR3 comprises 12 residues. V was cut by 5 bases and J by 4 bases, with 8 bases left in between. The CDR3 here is CASSAPPETQYF. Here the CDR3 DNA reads TGTGCCAGCAGCGCCCCCCCAGAGACCCAGTACTTC. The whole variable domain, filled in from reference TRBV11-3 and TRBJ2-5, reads EAGVVQSPRYKIIEKKQPVAFWCNPISGHNTLYWYLQNLGQGPELLIRYENEEAVDDSQLPKDRFSAERLKGVDSTLKIQPAELGDSAVYLCASSAPPETQYFGPGTRLLVL.

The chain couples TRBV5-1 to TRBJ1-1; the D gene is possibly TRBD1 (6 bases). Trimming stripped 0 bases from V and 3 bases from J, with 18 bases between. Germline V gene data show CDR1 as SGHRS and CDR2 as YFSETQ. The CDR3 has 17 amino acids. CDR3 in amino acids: CASSLAYAGTQYTEAFF. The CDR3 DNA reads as TGCGCCAGCAGCTTGGCTTACGCCGGGACACAATACACTGAAGCTTTCTTT.

Here the CDR3 DNA reads TGTGCCAGCACTATGACAGGCCGAAACACCATATATTTT. Translation gives CASTMTGRNTIYF. The gene calls are TRBV28 and TRBJ1-3; D is perhaps TRBD1 (6 bases). This CDR3 has 13 amino acids. CDR1 is MDHEN and CDR2 is SYDVKM in the germline V gene. V was clipped by 7 bases and J by 5 bases, with 12 bases between them.

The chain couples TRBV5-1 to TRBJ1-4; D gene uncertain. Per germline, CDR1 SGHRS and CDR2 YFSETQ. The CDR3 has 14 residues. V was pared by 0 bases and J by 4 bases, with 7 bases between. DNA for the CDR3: TGCGCCAGCAGCTTGGTGGGAAATAATGAAAAACTGTTTTTT. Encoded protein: CASSLVGNNEKLFF.

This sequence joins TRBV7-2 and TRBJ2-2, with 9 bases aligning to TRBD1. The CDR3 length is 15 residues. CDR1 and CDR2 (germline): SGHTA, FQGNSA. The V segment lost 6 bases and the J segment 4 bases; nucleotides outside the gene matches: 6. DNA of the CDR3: TGTGCCAGCAGGGGGAACAGGGGGCCCACCGGGGAGCTGTTTTTT. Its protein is CASRGNRGPTGELFF.

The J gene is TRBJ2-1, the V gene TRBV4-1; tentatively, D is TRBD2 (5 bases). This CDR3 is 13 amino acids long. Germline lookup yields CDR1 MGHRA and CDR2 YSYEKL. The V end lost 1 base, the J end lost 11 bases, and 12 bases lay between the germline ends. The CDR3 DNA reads TGCGCCAGCAGCCAAGTACGGGGTCGTCAGCAGTTCTTC. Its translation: CASSQVRGRQQFF.

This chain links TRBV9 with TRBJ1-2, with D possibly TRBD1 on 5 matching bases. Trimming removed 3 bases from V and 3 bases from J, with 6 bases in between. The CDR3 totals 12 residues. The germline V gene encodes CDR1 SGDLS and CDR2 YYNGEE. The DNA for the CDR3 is TGTGCCAGCAGCGAGGGGCACTATGGCTACACCTTC. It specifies CASSEGHYGYTF.

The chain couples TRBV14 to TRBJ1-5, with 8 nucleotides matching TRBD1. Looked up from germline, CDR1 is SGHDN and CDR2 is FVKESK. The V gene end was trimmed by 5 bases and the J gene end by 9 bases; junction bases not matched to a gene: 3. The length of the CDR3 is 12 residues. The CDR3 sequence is CASSYGTGPQHF. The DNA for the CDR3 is TGTGCCAGCAGCTACGGGACAGGGCCCCAGCATTTT.

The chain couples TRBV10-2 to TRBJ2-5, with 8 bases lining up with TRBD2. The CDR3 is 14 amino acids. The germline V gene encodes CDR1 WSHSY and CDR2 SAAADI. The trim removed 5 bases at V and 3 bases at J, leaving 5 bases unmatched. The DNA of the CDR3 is TGCGCCAGCAGTTGGGGAGCGGGGGAAGAGACCCAGTACTTC. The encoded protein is CASSWGAGEETQYF.

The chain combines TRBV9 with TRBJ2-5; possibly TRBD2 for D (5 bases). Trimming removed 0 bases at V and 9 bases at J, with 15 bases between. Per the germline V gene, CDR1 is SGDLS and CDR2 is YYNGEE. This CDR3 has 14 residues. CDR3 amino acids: CASSVEWTLGAQYF. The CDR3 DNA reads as TGTGCCAGCAGCGTAGAGTGGACCCTCGGGGCCCAGTACTTC.

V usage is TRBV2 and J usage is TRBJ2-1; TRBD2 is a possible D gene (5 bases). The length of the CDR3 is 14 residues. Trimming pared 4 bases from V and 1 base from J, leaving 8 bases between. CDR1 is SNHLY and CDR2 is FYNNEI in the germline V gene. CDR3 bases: TGTGCCAGCAGTGGTCGGGGTTCCTACAATGAGCAGTTCTTC. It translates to CASSGRGSYNEQFF.

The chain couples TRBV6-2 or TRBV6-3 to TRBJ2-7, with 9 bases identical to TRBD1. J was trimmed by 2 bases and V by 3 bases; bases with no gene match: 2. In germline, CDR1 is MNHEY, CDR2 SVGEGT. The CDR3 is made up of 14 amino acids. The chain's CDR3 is CASSYTGGPYEQYF. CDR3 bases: TGTGCCAGCAGTTATACAGGGGGCCCCTACGAGCAGTACTTC.

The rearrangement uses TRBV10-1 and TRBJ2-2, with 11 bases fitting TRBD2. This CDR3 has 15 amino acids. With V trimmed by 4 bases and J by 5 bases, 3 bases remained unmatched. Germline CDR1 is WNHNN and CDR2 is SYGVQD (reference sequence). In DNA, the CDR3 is TGCGCCAGCAGTGGAGCTAGCGGGGGGACCGGGGAGCTGTTTTTT. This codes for CASSGASGGTGELFF.

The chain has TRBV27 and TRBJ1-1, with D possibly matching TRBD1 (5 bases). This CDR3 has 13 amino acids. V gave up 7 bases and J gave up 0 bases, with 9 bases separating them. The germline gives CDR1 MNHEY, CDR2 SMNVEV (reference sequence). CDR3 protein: CASTRTMNTEAFF. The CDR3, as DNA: TGTGCCAGCACCAGGACAATGAACACTGAAGCTTTCTTT.

CDR3 amino acids: CASREDTGTGTNEKLFF. In DNA, the CDR3 is TGTGCCAGTAGGGAGGACACCGGGACAGGGACTAATGAAAAACTGTTTTTT. This chain connects TRBV19 to TRBJ1-4; TRBD1 agrees at 9 bases. The V and J ends lost 6 bases and 2 bases, in that order; junction bases with no gene match: 10. This CDR3 comprises 17 residues. Germline lookup yields CDR1 LNHDA and CDR2 SQIVND (reference sequence).

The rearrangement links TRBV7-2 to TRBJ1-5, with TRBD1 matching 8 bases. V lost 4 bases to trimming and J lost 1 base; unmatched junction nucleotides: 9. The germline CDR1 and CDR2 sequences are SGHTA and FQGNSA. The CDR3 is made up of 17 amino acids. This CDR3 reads CASSSQGAGGSNQPQHF. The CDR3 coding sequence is TGTGCCAGCAGCTCGCAGGGGGCGGGTGGAAGCAATCAGCCCCAGCATTTT.

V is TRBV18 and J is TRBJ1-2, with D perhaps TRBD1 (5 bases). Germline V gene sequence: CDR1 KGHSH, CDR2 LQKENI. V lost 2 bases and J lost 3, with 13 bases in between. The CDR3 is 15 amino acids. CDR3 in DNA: TGTGCCAGCTCACCATTCCGGGACGGCGACTATGGCTACACCTTC. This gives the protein CASSPFRDGDYGYTF.

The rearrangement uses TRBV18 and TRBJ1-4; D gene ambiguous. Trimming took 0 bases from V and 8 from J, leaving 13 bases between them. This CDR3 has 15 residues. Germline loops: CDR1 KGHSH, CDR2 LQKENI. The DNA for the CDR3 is TGTGCCAGCTCACCACCGACCCCCGGGGAGGAAAAACTGTTTTTT. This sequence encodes CASSPPTPGEEKLFF.

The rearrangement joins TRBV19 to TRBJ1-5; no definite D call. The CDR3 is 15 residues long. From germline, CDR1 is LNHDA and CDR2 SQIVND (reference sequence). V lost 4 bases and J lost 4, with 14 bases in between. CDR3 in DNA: TGTGCCAGTAGTACAGGACGGACCCCAAATCAGCCCCAGCATTTT. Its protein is CASSTGRTPNQPQHF.

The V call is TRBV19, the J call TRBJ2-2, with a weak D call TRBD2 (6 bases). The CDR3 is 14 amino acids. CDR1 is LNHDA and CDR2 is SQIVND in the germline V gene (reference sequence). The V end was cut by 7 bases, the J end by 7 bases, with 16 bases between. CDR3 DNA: TGTGCCAGTACCCCCAGACTAGTCGACGGGGAGCTGTTTTTT. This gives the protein CASTPRLVDGELFF.

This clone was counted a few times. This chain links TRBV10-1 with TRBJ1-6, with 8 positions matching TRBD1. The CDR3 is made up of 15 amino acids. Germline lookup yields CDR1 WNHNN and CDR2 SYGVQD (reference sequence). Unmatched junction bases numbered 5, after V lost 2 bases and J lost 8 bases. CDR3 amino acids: CASSEGQGADSPLHF. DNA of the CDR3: TGCGCCAGCAGTGAGGGGCAGGGGGCAGATTCACCCCTCCACTTT.

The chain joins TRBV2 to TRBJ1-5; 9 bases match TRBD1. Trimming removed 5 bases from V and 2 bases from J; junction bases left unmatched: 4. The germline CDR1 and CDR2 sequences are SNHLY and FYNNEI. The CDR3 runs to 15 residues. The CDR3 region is CASSRQGVRNQPQHF. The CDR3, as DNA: TGTGCCAGCAGTCGACAGGGGGTACGCAATCAGCCCCAGCATTTT. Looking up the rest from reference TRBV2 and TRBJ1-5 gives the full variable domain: EPEVTQTPSHQVTQMGQEVILRCVPISNHLYFYWYRQILGQKVEFLVSFYNNEISEKSEIFDDQFSVERPDGSNFTLKIRSTKLEDSAMYFCASSRQGVRNQPQHFGDGTRLSIL.

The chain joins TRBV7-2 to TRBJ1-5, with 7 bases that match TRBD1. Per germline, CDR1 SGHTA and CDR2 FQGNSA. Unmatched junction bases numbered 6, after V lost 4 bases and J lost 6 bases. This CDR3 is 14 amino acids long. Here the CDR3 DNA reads TGTGCCAGCAGCTCCCCGCCAGGGGGTCAGCCCCAGCATTTT. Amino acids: CASSSPPGGQPQHF.

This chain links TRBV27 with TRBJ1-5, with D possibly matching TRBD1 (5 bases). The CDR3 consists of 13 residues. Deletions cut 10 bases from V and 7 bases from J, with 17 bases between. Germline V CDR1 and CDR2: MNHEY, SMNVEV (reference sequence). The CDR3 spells CATARPGLQPQHF. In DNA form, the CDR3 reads TGTGCCACCGCGCGCCCGGGGCTGCAGCCCCAGCATTTT.

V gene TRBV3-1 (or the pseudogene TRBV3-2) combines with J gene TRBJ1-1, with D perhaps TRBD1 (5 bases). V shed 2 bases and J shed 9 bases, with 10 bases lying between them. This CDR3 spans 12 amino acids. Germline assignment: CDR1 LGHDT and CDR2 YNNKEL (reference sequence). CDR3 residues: CASSQTGGKAFF. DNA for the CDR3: TGTGCCAGCAGCCAAACGGGGGGGAAAGCTTTCTTT.